Presented here are 18 T cell receptor beta chains from one specimen sequenced in a study of regulatory T cells in long-lasting Graves disease. Described time point: newly diagnosed GD, antithyroid drugs for less than 3 months. PBMC-extracted RNA yielded the TCR library. The authors built TCR beta libraries using iRepertoire HTBI primers and Arm-PCR of CDR3 regions. TCRdb fed the multiplex PCR reads into MiXCR, producing one record per CDR3 protein. The table has 390,000 or so distinct CDR3 sequences, about 11% seen once. These same data were also listed under a study on T cells in Graves' hyperthyroidism and ophthalmopathy.

Source: peripheral blood mononuclear cells (PBMCs), taken at new diagnosis, from a patient treated with antithyroid drugs. These receptors all come from a young woman with Graves disease.

This clonotype was counted ten times or more. The chain combines TRBV7-2 with TRBJ2-1; D is unresolved. V lost 5 bases and J lost 9, with 11 bases in between. The germline V gene encodes CDR1 SGHTA and CDR2 FQGNSA. This CDR3 has 12 residues. CDR3: CASSIDSREQFF. The CDR3 DNA reads as TGTGCCAGCAGCATAGACTCCCGTGAGCAGTTCTTC.

This clonotype showed up many times. The V gene is TRBV24-1, the J gene TRBJ2-5, with D maybe TRBD2 (6 bases). Germline V gene lookup returns CDR1 KGHDR and CDR2 SFDVKD. Trimming removed 9 bases at V and 0 bases at J, with 25 bases between. The CDR3 totals 18 residues. CDR3: CATSNGGGLTSYQETQYF. CDR3 coding DNA: TGTGCCACCTCCAACGGTGGGGGACTTACCTCGTACCAAGAGACCCAGTACTTC.

This clonotype was counted ten times or more. The chain carries TRBV9 and TRBJ2-1, with D perhaps matching TRBD2 (5 bases). The V gene's germline CDR1 is SGDLS and CDR2 YYNGEE. The CDR3 totals 17 residues. V was pared by 4 bases and J by 5 bases, with 22 bases between. CDR3: CASSPHQFEEADNEQFF. In DNA, the CDR3 is TGTGCCAGCAGCCCTCATCAATTCGAGGAGGCCGACAATGAGCAGTTCTTC.

There are a few counts of this clonotype. This chain joins TRBV4-3 and TRBJ2-2; 9 nucleotides align to TRBD2. Per germline, CDR1 LGHNA and CDR2 YSLEER. J lost 5 bases, V lost 1 base, and 8 bases had no gene match. The CDR3 contains 17 residues. Here the CDR3 reads CASSQGNGAGGTGELFF. CDR3 nucleotide sequence: TGCGCCAGCAGCCAAGGAAATGGGGCGGGGGGGACCGGGGAGCTGTTTTTT.

Comments on this clonotype: A much larger clone differs from this one at a single base, so this may be a read error. The chain uses TRBV4-2 and TRBJ1-4; D not resolved. The germline V gene encodes CDR1 LGHNA and CDR2 YNFKEQ. The CDR3 is made up of 14 amino acids. CDR3 in DNA: TGTGCCAGCAGCGAAGATACGGGAAAGGAAAAACTGTTTTTT. It translates to CASSEDTGKEKLFF.

The rearrangement uses TRBV9 and TRBJ2-5; D may match TRBD1 or TRBD2 (6 bases each). The CDR3 spans 13 residues. CDR1 and CDR2 from the germline V gene are SGDLS and YYNGEE. Trimming stripped 3 bases from V and 5 bases from J, with 11 bases between. The CDR3 loop is CASSEGGLETQYF. CDR3 nucleotides: TGTGCCAGCAGCGAAGGGGGGCTGGAGACCCAGTACTTC.

This rearrangement joins TRBV5-5 to TRBJ2-3; possibly TRBD2 for D (7 bases). Trimming removed 3 bases from V and 0 bases from J, with 20 bases in between. Per the germline V gene, CDR1 is SGHKS and CDR2 is YYEKEE (reference sequence). This CDR3 comprises 18 residues. CDR3 sequence reads: CASSSGEGGLLSTDTQYF. Here the CDR3 DNA reads TGTGCCAGCAGCTCAGGAGAGGGGGGGCTTCTTAGCACAGATACGCAGTATTTT.

In this sample, this clonotype turned up many times. The chain couples TRBV5-1 to TRBJ1-1, with D perhaps TRBD1 (5 bases). The V end was cut by 4 bases, the J end by 5 bases, with 12 bases between. CDR3 size: 13 residues. Looked up from germline, CDR1 is SGHRS and CDR2 is YFSETQ. In nucleotides, the CDR3 is TGCGCCAGCAGCCCGTCCCGGGGGACTGAAGCTTTCTTT. It yields the protein CASSPSRGTEAFF.

This clonotype was observed a handful of times. In DNA form, the CDR3 reads TGCGCCAGCAGCCGGGGAACTGAGCAGTTCTTC. The encoded protein is CASSRGTEQFF. V usage is TRBV4-3 and J usage is TRBJ2-1; D is uncertain. CDR1 LGHNA and CDR2 YSLEER come from the germline V gene. The CDR3 runs 11 residues. The germline V and J ends were trimmed by 4 bases and 9 bases, with 7 bases remaining between them.

Worth noting for this clonotype: This probably arose from a read error, given a far larger clone one base away. The chain joins TRBV6-1 to TRBJ1-1; D unclear. Looked up from germline, CDR1 is MNHNS and CDR2 is SASEGT. The CDR3 contains 13 residues. Trimming removed 7 bases from V and 5 bases from J, with 14 bases in between. DNA for the CDR3: TGTGCCAGCAACCCGGGCACAACAACTGAAGCTTTCTTT. Protein product: CASNPGTTTEAFF.

V and J are TRBV11-2 and TRBJ2-6; no clear D gene. This CDR3 spans 14 amino acids. Germline loops: CDR1 SGHAT, CDR2 FQNNGV. Trimming shortened V by 1 base and J by 2 bases, and 3 bases separated the two germline ends. The CDR3 spells CASSLGAGANVLTF. The DNA for the CDR3 is TGTGCCAGCAGCTTAGGGGCTGGGGCCAACGTCCTGACTTTC.

As to this clonotype: A far larger clone differs by one base, so this is likely a read error. The V and J genes are TRBV11-1 and TRBJ2-4; 7 positions agree with TRBD2. The end of the DNA aligns better with TRBJ2-1, so the J call may be wrong. Per the germline V gene, CDR1 is SGHAT and CDR2 is FQDESV (reference sequence). This CDR3 contains 12 residues. The CDR3: CASSSVPGGQFF. The CDR3 region has the DNA TGTGCCAGCAGCTCAGTCCCGGGGGGGCAGTTCTTC.

This clonotype was observed at least ten times. V is TRBV11-1 and J is TRBJ1-2; 7 bases are a match to TRBD1. V lost 2 bases, J lost 4 bases, and 4 bases stayed unmatched. Germline CDR1 reads SGHAT; CDR2 reads FQDESV (reference sequence). The CDR3 extends over 14 amino acids. CDR3 protein: CASSLRDSSYGYTF. The CDR3 nucleotides read TGTGCCAGCAGCTTAAGGGACAGTTCCTATGGCTACACCTTC.

This clonotype was detected ten times or more. The chain uses TRBV12-3 or TRBV12-4 and TRBJ2-2; 13 nucleotides align to TRBD2. The CDR3 consists of 15 residues. The V and J ends lost 5 bases and 7 bases, in that order; junction bases with no gene match: 4. DNA of the CDR3: TGTGCCAGCAGTACTAGCGGGGGGGCCAGCGGGGAGCTGTTTTTT. This codes for CASSTSGGASGELFF.

This clonotype showed up just a few times. Its ends do not fully match the called genes, so a read error is possible. The chain recombines TRBV20-1 with TRBJ2-5, with D unclear. Germline loops: CDR1 DFQATT, CDR2 SNEGSKA (reference sequence). The CDR3 loop spans 14 amino acids. The CDR3 coding sequence is TGCAGTGCTAGTCGGGTGAAGAACCAAGAGACCCAGGACTTC. The encoded protein is CSASRVKNQETQDF.

This clonotype was seen ten or more times. One end of the junction varies from germline; a read error may be responsible. The chain carries TRBV7-2 and TRBJ1-1; 10 positions match TRBD1. Per germline, CDR1 SGHTA and CDR2 FQGNSA. The CDR3 spans 14 residues. Here the CDR3 reads CASSSARDRGRTLF. The CDR3 nucleotides are TGTGCCAGCAGCAGTGCGAGGGACAGGGGAAGGACGCTCTTT.

This clonotype was counted many times. The rearrangement links TRBV7-9 to TRBJ2-4; tentative D call: TRBD2 (7 bases). The CDR3 is made up of 15 amino acids. Trimming removed 4 bases at V and 0 bases at J, with 10 bases between. Germline V gene data show CDR1 as SEHNR and CDR2 as FQNEAQ (reference sequence). The CDR3 region is CASSWGGEAKNIQYF. CDR3 sequence (DNA): TGTGCCAGCAGCTGGGGGGGCGAAGCCAAAAACATTCAGTACTTC.

This clonotype was observed at least ten times. The chain employs TRBV29-1 and TRBJ2-5, with 7 bases identical to TRBD2. Germline values: CDR1 SQVTM, CDR2 ANQGSEA. V lost 6 bases to trimming and J lost 2 bases; unmatched junction nucleotides: 15. This CDR3 is 16 amino acids long. This CDR3 is CSVHPSRTRYQETQYF. In nucleotides, the CDR3 is TGCAGCGTCCATCCTTCTAGGACTAGGTATCAAGAGACCCAGTACTTC.